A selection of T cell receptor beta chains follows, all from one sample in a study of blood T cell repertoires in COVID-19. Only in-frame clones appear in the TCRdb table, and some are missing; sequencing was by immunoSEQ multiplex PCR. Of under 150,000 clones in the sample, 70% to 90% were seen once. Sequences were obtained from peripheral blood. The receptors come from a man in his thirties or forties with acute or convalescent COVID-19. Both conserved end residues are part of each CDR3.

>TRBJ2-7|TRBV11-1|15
CASSLGSGGGYEQYF
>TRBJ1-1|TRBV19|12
CASSIGNTEAFF
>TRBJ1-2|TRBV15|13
CATSTRGADGYTF
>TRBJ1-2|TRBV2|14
CASSEAGRGYGYTF
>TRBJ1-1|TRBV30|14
CAWSADRSNTEAFF
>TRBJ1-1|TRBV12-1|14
CASSGMYGNTEAFF
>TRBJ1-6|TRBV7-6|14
CASSPGREGSPLHF
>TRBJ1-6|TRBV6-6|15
CASSRNRDANSPLHF
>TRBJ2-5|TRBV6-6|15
CATTKLDGRAETQYF
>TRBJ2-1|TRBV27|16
CASSLFPGQGAWEQFF
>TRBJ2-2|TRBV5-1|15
CASSLGTGGTGELFF
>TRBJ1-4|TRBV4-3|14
CASSDTRVNEKLFF
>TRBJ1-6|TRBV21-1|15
CASSKRDSYNSPLHF
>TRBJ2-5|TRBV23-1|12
CASASAGQTQYF
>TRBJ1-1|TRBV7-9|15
CASSSPSRRGPEAFF
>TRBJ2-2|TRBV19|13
CASSIDRHGELFF